A single sample is the source of the 23 T cell receptor beta chains below, sequenced in a study of cytomegalovirus exposure and HLA in healthy donors. PCR employed 60 Vbeta and 13 Jbeta primers. Assay used: immunoSEQ multiplex PCR; TCRdb lists only in-frame clones, some missing. The sample shows fewer than 130,000 clones, roughly 71% of them seen only once. Sequencing was carried out using PBMCs. Receptor source: a middle-aged man in good health and CMV-seropositive.

The chain recombines TRBV7-9 with TRBJ2-2; 9 positions agree with TRBD1. The CDR3 length is 13 residues. Germline CDR1 and CDR2: SEHNR and FQNEAQ (reference sequence). J gave up 6 bases and V 10 bases, and 6 bases lay outside the gene matches. The CDR3: CANVQGAAGELFF. The CDR3 nucleotides are TGTGCCAACGTACAGGGGGCGGCCGGGGAGCTGTTTTTT.

The V and J genes are TRBV28 and TRBJ1-2; D not resolved. Germline V gene data show CDR1 as MDHEN and CDR2 as SYDVKM. V lost 6 bases and J 2 bases, leaving 7 bases between the germline ends. CDR3 length: 12 residues. This CDR3 is CASRAYNYGYTF. As DNA, the CDR3 is TGTGCCAGCAGGGCATACAACTATGGCTACACCTTC.

The rearrangement links TRBV5-1 to TRBJ1-5; D not resolved. Trimming shortened V by 0 bases and J by 0 bases, and 7 bases separated the two germline ends. Germline V lookup: CDR1 SGHRS, CDR2 YFSETQ. The CDR3 sequence is 15 residues long. Written as DNA, the CDR3 is TGCGCCAGCAGCTTGGGGCTTTATAGCAATCAGCCCCAGCATTTT. Residues: CASSLGLYSNQPQHF.

V usage is TRBV4-2 and J usage is TRBJ1-1, with D perhaps TRBD1 (6 bases). The CDR3 contains 14 residues. CDR1 and CDR2 from the germline V gene are LGHNA and YNFKEQ. V was trimmed by 4 bases and J by 0 bases, leaving 9 bases between them. CDR3 residues: CASSPGQLNTEAFF. In DNA form, the CDR3 reads TGTGCCAGCAGCCCAGGACAGCTGAACACTGAAGCTTTCTTT.

The rearrangement joins TRBV15 to TRBJ1-4, with 8 bases matching TRBD1. CDR1 is LNHNV and CDR2 is YYDKDF in the germline V gene (reference sequence). The CDR3 totals 15 residues. V shed 0 bases and J 8 bases; nucleotides not matched to a gene: 5. The CDR3 spells CATSRDDRGEEKLFF. DNA of the CDR3: TGTGCCACCAGCAGAGATGACAGGGGAGAGGAAAAACTGTTTTTT.

The CDR3 reads CASSLVAPDNEQFF. The CDR3 DNA reads as TGCGCCAGCAGCTTGGTCGCACCGGACAATGAGCAGTTCTTC. The chain combines TRBV5-1 with TRBJ2-1, with D unclear. V shed 0 bases and J shed 5 bases, with 9 bases lying between them. Germline V gene sequence: CDR1 SGHRS, CDR2 YFSETQ. The CDR3 sequence is 14 residues long.

The J gene is TRBJ1-1, the V gene TRBV29-1; 10 bases match TRBD1. Germline CDR1 SQVTM, CDR2 ANQGSEA. The CDR3 covers 15 residues. Trimming removed 7 bases from V and 10 bases from J; junction bases left unmatched: 18. CDR3 in amino acids: CSAERQGAPNMGAFF. DNA for the CDR3: TGCAGCGCCGAACGACAGGGGGCTCCCAATATGGGAGCTTTCTTT.

The J gene is TRBJ1-1, the V gene TRBV28; tentatively, D is TRBD1 (6 bases). V lost 5 bases to trimming and J lost 6 bases, with 13 bases between them. Germline V lookup: CDR1 MDHEN, CDR2 SYDVKM. CDR3 length: 13 amino acids. CDR3 amino acids: CASSLQGNAEAFF. Written as DNA, the CDR3 is TGTGCCAGCAGTCTACAGGGTAACGCTGAAGCTTTCTTT.

The CDR3 DNA sequence: TGCGCCAGCAGCTTGGGGCAGTGGGATACGCAGTATTTT. Its protein product is CASSLGQWDTQYF. The chain joins TRBV5-1 to TRBJ2-3; D is undetermined. This CDR3 is built from 13 residues. Germline values: CDR1 SGHRS, CDR2 YFSETQ. V was clipped by 0 bases and J by 6 bases, with 8 bases between them. Supplemented by reference TRBV5-1 and TRBJ2-3, the full variable domain reads KAGVTQTPRYLIKTRGQQVTLSCSPISGHRSVSWYQQTPGQGLQFLFEYFSETQRNKGNFPGRFSGRQFSNSRSEMNVSTLELGDSALYLCASSLGQWDTQYFGPGTRLTVL.

The chain employs TRBV5-1 and TRBJ2-1, with D possibly being TRBD2 (5 bases). Trimming removed 0 bases at V and 6 bases at J, with 13 bases between. The germline CDR1 and CDR2 sequences are SGHRS and YFSETQ. CDR3 length equals 15 residues. CDR3 sequence (DNA): TGCGCCAGCAGCTTGGGAATTACCACTAGCAATGAGCAGTTCTTC. Translation: CASSLGITTSNEQFF.

This chain connects TRBV9 to TRBJ2-3; unclear D gene. V gave up 2 bases and J gave up 0 bases, with 13 bases separating them. The CDR3 extends over 16 amino acids. Germline loops: CDR1 SGDLS, CDR2 YYNGEE. The CDR3 sequence: CASSVFNGFSTDTQYF. CDR3 in DNA: TGTGCCAGCAGCGTGTTCAACGGGTTCAGCACAGATACGCAGTATTTT. Together with reference TRBV9 and TRBJ2-3, the CDR3 gives the full variable domain: DSGVTQTPKHLITATGQRVTLRCSPRSGDLSVYWYQQSLDQGLQFLIQYYNGEERAKGNILERFSAQQFPDLHSELNLSSLELGDSALYFCASSVFNGFSTDTQYFGPGTRLTVL.

This clone was seen only a few times. The chain recombines TRBV6-5 with TRBJ2-7; D remains ambiguous. This CDR3 contains 13 residues. Trimming stripped 0 bases from V and 6 bases from J, with 9 bases between. Per the germline V gene, CDR1 is MNHEY and CDR2 is SVGAGI. The CDR3 DNA is TGTGCCAGCAGTTACTCGTTGATCGGCGAGCAGTACTTC. Protein product: CASSYSLIGEQYF.

This chain joins TRBV9 and TRBJ2-6; 8 bases are a match to TRBD1. The germline CDR1 and CDR2 sequences are SGDLS and YYNGEE. The CDR3 sequence is 17 residues long. Trimming took 3 bases from V and 0 from J; bases not matched to a gene: 5. CDR3 protein: CASSARQGSSGANVLTF. For the CDR3, the DNA is TGTGCCAGCAGCGCGAGACAGGGGAGCTCTGGGGCCAACGTCCTGACTTTC.

The J gene is TRBJ2-2, the V gene TRBV4-2; D uncertain. The CDR3 sequence is 14 residues long. Germline CDR1 and CDR2: LGHNA and YNFKEQ. V was clipped by 4 bases and J by 1 base, with 7 bases between them. CDR3 coding DNA: TGTGCCAGCAGCCCTGGCCGGAACACCGGGGAGCTGTTTTTT. As protein: CASSPGRNTGELFF.

This clone was detected only once. The chain is built from TRBV5-1 and TRBJ1-5; 7 bases match TRBD1. This CDR3 region has 14 residues. From germline, CDR1 is SGHRS and CDR2 YFSETQ. V trimming: 4 bases; J trimming: 2 bases; junction bases outside the gene matches: 3. CDR3 nucleotide sequence: TGCGCCAGCAGCCCAGGACAGGGCAATCAGCCCCAGCATTTT. Amino acid sequence: CASSPGQGNQPQHF.

The chain recombines TRBV4-1 with TRBJ1-6; weak D call: TRBD1 (5 bases). V dropped 5 bases and J dropped 4 bases, with 9 bases sitting between them. The CDR3 is 14 amino acids. CDR1 MGHRA and CDR2 YSYEKL come from the germline V gene. The CDR3 protein is CASSKQEYNSPLHF. The CDR3 nucleotides are TGCGCCAGCAGCAAACAGGAATATAATTCACCCCTCCACTTT.

The V gene is TRBV4-1, the J gene TRBJ2-3; 11 bases fit TRBD2. This CDR3 has 18 residues. Germline values: CDR1 MGHRA, CDR2 YSYEKL. Unmatched junction bases numbered 11, after V lost 0 bases and J lost 6 bases. The DNA for the CDR3 is TGCGCCAGCAGCCAAGACTATGAAATAGCGGGAGGGGTGGATACGCAGTATTTT. It specifies CASSQDYEIAGGVDTQYF.

V is TRBV13 and J is TRBJ2-5; D is perhaps TRBD2 (5 bases). Germline V gene lookup returns CDR1 PRHDT and CDR2 FYEKMQ (reference sequence). V lost 5 bases, J lost 0 bases, and 7 bases lay in between. The length of the CDR3 is 13 residues. The CDR3 protein is CASSMTNQETQYF. The CDR3 coding sequence is TGTGCCAGCAGCATGACTAACCAAGAGACCCAGTACTTC.

The V and J genes are TRBV7-2 and TRBJ1-4, with 9 bases lining up with TRBD1. This CDR3 comprises 16 residues. Germline V gene lookup returns CDR1 SGHTA and CDR2 FQGNSA. Trimming removed 5 bases from V and 8 bases from J; junction bases left unmatched: 12. In DNA, the CDR3 is TGTGCCAGCAGCCCCCGGAGGGGGACAGGGTTCGAAAAACTGTTTTTT. It yields the protein CASSPRRGTGFEKLFF.

This clone has a handful of counts. The CDR3 spells CASSMEGLGEKLFF. CDR3 DNA: TGTGCCAGTAGTATGGAGGGGCTCGGTGAAAAACTGTTTTTT. The rearrangement uses TRBV19 and TRBJ1-4; a possible D gene is TRBD1 (5 bases). Trimming left V 3 bases short and J 7 bases short, with 12 bases between. CDR1 LNHDA and CDR2 SQIVND come from the germline V gene (reference sequence). The CDR3 covers 14 residues.

The chain couples TRBV7-3 to TRBJ2-7, with 11 bases that match TRBD2. The V gene's germline CDR1 is SGHTA and CDR2 FQGTGA. The CDR3 runs 15 residues. The V gene end was trimmed by 5 bases and the J gene end by 5 bases; junction bases not matched to a gene: 8. This chain's CDR3 is CASSVSGRAGDEQYF. The CDR3 DNA reads TGTGCCAGCAGCGTTAGCGGGAGGGCGGGGGACGAGCAGTACTTC.

V is TRBV19 and J is TRBJ2-4; D is uncertain. CDR1 is LNHDA, CDR2 SQIVND, per germline (reference sequence). With 2 bases removed from V and 0 bases from J, the gap between germline ends came to 8 bases. This CDR3 has 15 residues. The CDR3 region has the DNA TGTGCCAGTAGTATAAAACTGGTAGCCAAAAACATTCAGTACTTC. Translated: CASSIKLVAKNIQYF. The entire variable domain, with the rest obtained from reference TRBV19 and TRBJ2-4, is as follows: DGGITQSPKYLFRKEGQNVTLSCEQNLNHDAMYWYRQDPGQGLRLIYYSQIVNDFQKGDIAEGYSVSREKKESFPLTVTSAQKNPTAFYLCASSIKLVAKNIQYFGAGTRLSVL.

This clone came up once. The rearrangement links TRBV7-6 to TRBJ2-7; D is possibly TRBD1 (7 bases). The V gene lost 5 bases and the J gene lost 3 bases, with 14 bases spanning the gap. CDR3 length equals 14 residues. Germline CDR1 reads SGHVS; CDR2 reads FNYEAQ. The CDR3 loop reads CASSPGGTDYEQYF. CDR3 nucleotide sequence: TGTGCCAGCAGCCCTGGAGGGACAGACTACGAGCAGTACTTC.